This TCR beta chain was captured by sequencing in a study of blood T cell repertoires in COVID-19. About the research overall: COVID-19 samples collected from the United States, Italy and Spain covered acute and convalescent phases. From T cells, B-cell-depleted T cells, or PBMCs came the material, which was cDNA or gDNA.

Authors' analysis steps: Amplified reference gene primers provided the basis for estimating nucleated cell counts. TCRdb's table, derived via immunoSEQ multiplex PCR, lists solely in-frame clones and lacks some. The DNA was the basis for D and trimming; V, J and clone size are from that table. Among under 300,000 clones listed, 70% to 90% were seen once. CDR3 size: 16 residues. V shed 0 bases and J 9 bases; nucleotides not matched to a gene: 5. Germline loops: CDR1 LGHNA, CDR2 YNFKEQ. The J gene is TRBJ2-1, the V gene TRBV4-2; 13 positions match TRBD2. Sequencing was done on a sample of peripheral blood. The TCR sequence derives from a woman aged 60-75 years with active or convalescent COVID-19. The CDR3 DNA follows: TGTGCCAGCAGCCAAGAGGAACTAGCGGGGGGGTTTGAGCAGTTCTTC. Translating it yields CASSQEELAGGFEQFF.